These 20 T cell receptor beta chains were all obtained from the same sample, sequenced in a study of T cells in Graves' hyperthyroidism and ophthalmopathy. Amplification of TCR beta CDR3 regions was performed using RNA transcripts as template. In the first-round RT-PCR of the TCR CDR3, the HTBI primer set was used. TCRdb recomputed calls from the multiplex PCR reads with MiXCR, one row per CDR3 protein. The sample includes fewer than 650,000 distinct CDR3 sequences, 13% to 15% of them seen just once. Sequencing used blood. Source of these receptors: a middle-aged woman with Graves' hyperthyroidism.

This clonotype was observed at least ten times. This sequence joins TRBV13 and TRBJ2-1, with 8 bases aligning to TRBD2. The CDR3 runs 17 residues. Looked up from germline, CDR1 is PRHDT and CDR2 is FYEKMQ (reference sequence). The junction had 6 bases not matched to a gene; V was cut back by 2 bases and J by 0 bases. The DNA of the CDR3 is TGTGCCAGCAGCTTAAACGAGCGGGAGAGCTCCTACAATGAGCAGTTCTTC. Translated: CASSLNERESSYNEQFF.

V is TRBV7-3 and J is TRBJ1-1; 9 bases align to TRBD1. This CDR3 spans 14 amino acids. With 4 bases clipped from V and 9 bases from J, the junction kept 9 bases outside the gene matches. Germline V lookup: CDR1 SGHTA, CDR2 FQGTGA. CDR3 region: CASSSVGGTGKAFF. The CDR3 region has the DNA TGTGCCAGCAGCTCCGTGGGGGGGACAGGGAAAGCTTTCTTT.

Many counts were recorded for this clonotype. The rearrangement joins TRBV6-1 to TRBJ2-7; 11 bases agree with TRBD2. The CDR3 contains 15 residues. Germline lookup yields CDR1 MNHNS and CDR2 SASEGT. Trimming cost V 3 bases and J 4 bases; bases outside gene matches: 5. This CDR3 reads CASSDRLAGSYEQYF. The CDR3 bases are TGTGCCAGCAGTGATCGACTAGCGGGATCTTACGAGCAGTACTTC.

The CDR3 is CASSITSTDTQYF. In DNA form, the CDR3 reads TGTGCCAGCAGTATTACTAGCACAGATACGCAGTATTTT. This chain connects TRBV27 to TRBJ2-3, with D uncertain. In germline, CDR1 is MNHEY, CDR2 SMNVEV (reference sequence). The V and J ends lost 5 bases and 0 bases respectively, with 6 bases between them. The CDR3 contains 13 residues.

On this clonotype itself: The DNA is omitted, as the CDR3 cannot be located on it reliably, and the CDR3 follows TCRdb's listing. The chain has TRBV11-3 and TRBJ1-1. The CDR3 spans 22 amino acids, including both terminal residues. The germline gives CDR1 SGHNT, CDR2 YENEEA. This CDR3 reads CASSFYICSARDLGLLNTEAFF.

This clonotype has a count of ten or more. The V and J genes are TRBV7-2 and TRBJ1-6; D is ambiguous. V was pared by 1 base and J by 0 bases, with 4 bases between. This CDR3 is built from 15 residues. CDR1 SGHTA and CDR2 FQGNSA come from the germline V gene. The CDR3 here is CASSLGSSYNSPLHF. The CDR3, as DNA: TGTGCCAGCAGCTTAGGCAGCTCCTATAATTCACCCCTCCACTTT.

V gene TRBV4-1 combines with J gene TRBJ2-7, with a weak D call TRBD1 (6 bases). This CDR3 spans 17 amino acids. Germline assignment: CDR1 MGHRA and CDR2 YSYEKL. Between the trimmed V and J ends, which lost 0 bases and 6 bases, there was a span of 21 bases. CDR3 nucleotide sequence: TGCGCCAGCAGCCAAGATAAGGGGGTTATGAAGGTTGGCGAGCAGTACTTC. This sequence encodes CASSQDKGVMKVGEQYF.

A word on this clonotype: One end of the junction does not line up with germline, which may come from a read error. The chain uses TRBV11-3 and TRBJ1-1; TRBD1 is a possible D gene (5 bases). Germline V gives CDR1 SGHNT, CDR2 YENEEA. The length of the CDR3 is 14 residues. Here the CDR3 reads CASSSDVGTTEALF. In nucleotides, the CDR3 is TGTGCCAGCAGCTCAGACGTGGGGACCACTGAAGCTCTCTTT.

A remark on this clonotype: One base away lies a much larger clone, so this may be a sequencing read error. The chain employs TRBV5-5 and TRBJ1-1; 10 bases line up with TRBD1. The germline V gene encodes CDR1 SGHKS and CDR2 YYEKEE (reference sequence). J lost 5 bases, V lost 6 bases, and 13 bases had no gene match. The CDR3 has 16 amino acids. The CDR3 coding sequence is TGTGCCAGCACCATCAGACACGACAGGGGGCTGACTGAAGCTTTCTTT. Amino acid sequence: CASTIRHDRGLTEAFF.

This chain links TRBV7-8 with TRBJ1-1, with a tentative D call TRBD1 (5 bases). V was pared by 3 bases and J by 0 bases, with 11 bases between. The CDR3 covers 15 residues. The germline CDR1 and CDR2 sequences are SGHVS and FQNEAQ. This CDR3 reads CASSLAGGVNTEAFF. The CDR3 bases are TGTGCCAGCAGCTTGGCTGGGGGGGTGAACACTGAAGCTTTCTTT.

This clonotype has at least ten counts. The V and J genes are TRBV18 and TRBJ1-2; 7 bases are a match to TRBD1. The germline V gene has CDR1 KGHSH and CDR2 LQKENI. This CDR3 contains 14 residues. The V gene end was trimmed by 3 bases and the J gene end by 2 bases; junction bases not matched to a gene: 3. CDR3 coding DNA: TGTGCCAGCTCACCTGGACAGGAAAACTATGGCTACACCTTC. Translation: CASSPGQENYGYTF.

A few counts support this clonotype. The V call is TRBV25-1, the J call TRBJ2-1, with 10 bases fitting TRBD2. Trimming cost V 6 bases and J 3 bases; bases outside gene matches: 8. CDR3 length: 16 residues. Germline-derived CDR1 and CDR2 are MGHDK and SYGVNS. The CDR3 region has the DNA TGTGCCAGCAGCAGAACCGGACTAGCGGACTACAATGAGCAGTTCTTC. Translated, it gives CASSRTGLADYNEQFF.

This clonotype was counted ten times or more. The chain employs TRBV20-1 and TRBJ2-7, with 14 bases fitting TRBD2. Germline assignment: CDR1 DFQATT and CDR2 SNEGSKA (reference sequence). This CDR3 comprises 14 residues. J was trimmed by 3 bases and V by 6 bases; bases with no gene match: 4. As DNA, the CDR3 is TGCAGTGCCCCGGGACTAGCGGGAGACTACGAGCAGTACTTC. It specifies CSAPGLAGDYEQYF.

The sample holds many counts of this clonotype. This chain connects TRBV7-9 to TRBJ2-3, with D tentatively TRBD1 (5 bases). From germline, CDR1 is SEHNR and CDR2 FQNEAQ (reference sequence). This CDR3 has 15 amino acids. V was cut by 1 base and J by 2 bases, with 10 bases left in between. The CDR3 DNA follows: TGTGCCAGCAGCTTAGACAGGACGTACACAGATACGCAGTATTTT. This encodes CASSLDRTYTDTQYF.

This clonotype was observed many times. The chain uses TRBV5-1 and TRBJ1-1; D may be TRBD1 (5 bases). Trimming removed 0 bases from V and 5 bases from J, with 8 bases in between. CDR1 and CDR2 from the germline V gene are SGHRS and YFSETQ. This CDR3 comprises 13 residues. DNA of the CDR3: TGCGCCAGCAGCTTGGCAGGGTTGACTGAAGCTTTCTTT. Amino acids: CASSLAGLTEAFF.

This clonotype has ten or more counts. This rearrangement joins TRBV12-3 or TRBV12-4 to TRBJ2-5; 7 bases agree with TRBD2. The CDR3 consists of 13 residues. The junction had 6 bases not matched to a gene; V was cut back by 8 bases and J by 3 bases. The DNA for the CDR3 is TGTGCCAGCGCCTGGACTAGTAAAGAGACCCAGTACTTC. Translated, it gives CASAWTSKETQYF.

This clonotype was counted at least ten times. This chain connects TRBV30 to TRBJ1-4, with a tentative D call TRBD1 (5 bases). V lost 3 bases, J lost 6 bases, and 11 bases lay in between. The length of the CDR3 is 13 residues. Germline V gene lookup returns CDR1 GTSNPN and CDR2 SVGIG (reference sequence). CDR3 residues: CAWRDPGDEKLFF. DNA for the CDR3: TGTGCCTGGAGGGACCCGGGGGATGAAAAACTGTTTTTT.

This chain uses TRBV4-1 with TRBJ2-3; tentatively, D is TRBD2 (7 bases). The CDR3 covers 15 residues. The germline V gene encodes CDR1 MGHRA and CDR2 YSYEKL. V shed 6 bases and J shed 2 bases, with 15 bases lying between them. In DNA, the CDR3 is TGCGCCAGCAGTTTTGCGGGGGCTCCCACAGATACGCAGTATTTT. Translation: CASSFAGAPTDTQYF.

This rearrangement joins TRBV19 to TRBJ2-7, with 7 bases fitting TRBD2. The ends lost 1 base at V and 2 bases at J; junction bases unmatched: 5. The germline CDR1 and CDR2 sequences are LNHDA and SQIVND (reference sequence). The CDR3 is 15 amino acids. CDR3 protein: CASSIGSGWTYEQYF. The CDR3, as DNA: TGTGCCAGTAGTATAGGTAGCGGGTGGACCTACGAGCAGTACTTC. The variable domain in full, completed from reference TRBV19 and TRBJ2-7, reads DGGITQSPKYLFRKEGQNVTLSCEQNLNHDAMYWYRQDPGQGLRLIYYSQIVNDFQKGDIAEGYSVSREKKESFPLTVTSAQKNPTAFYLCASSIGSGWTYEQYFGPGTRLTVT.

The J gene is TRBJ2-1, the V gene TRBV12-3 or TRBV12-4; D not certain. The V end lost 3 bases, the J end lost 2 bases, and 8 bases lay between the germline ends. This CDR3 comprises 14 residues. CDR3 nucleotides: TGTGCCAGCAGTTTCCAGATAGCCTACAATGAGCAGTTCTTC. Amino acid sequence: CASSFQIAYNEQFF.